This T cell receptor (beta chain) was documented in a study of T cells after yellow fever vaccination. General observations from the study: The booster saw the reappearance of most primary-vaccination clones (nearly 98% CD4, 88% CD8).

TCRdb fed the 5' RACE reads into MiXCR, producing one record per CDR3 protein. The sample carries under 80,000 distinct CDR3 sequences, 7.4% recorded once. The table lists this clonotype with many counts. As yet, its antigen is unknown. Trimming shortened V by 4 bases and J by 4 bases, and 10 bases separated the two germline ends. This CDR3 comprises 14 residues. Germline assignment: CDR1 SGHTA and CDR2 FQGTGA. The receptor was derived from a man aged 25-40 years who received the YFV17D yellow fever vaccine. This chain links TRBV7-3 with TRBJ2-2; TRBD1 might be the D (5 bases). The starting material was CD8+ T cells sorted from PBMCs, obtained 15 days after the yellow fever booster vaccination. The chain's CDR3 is CASSWTPSTGELFF. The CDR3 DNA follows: TGTGCCAGCAGCTGGACACCCAGCACCGGGGAGCTGTTTTTT.